This TCR beta chain was found in a study of long-term antiretroviral therapy in people with HIV. Run at survey level, the immunoSEQ assay was version v3.0. TCRdb's copy holds only in-frame clones and misses some; the assay was immunoSEQ multiplex PCR. The sample holds around 28,000 clones, 65% to 85% seen once. Study-level results: Clonotypes expanded prior to ART showed repertoire dominance at all sampled time points.

A word on this clone: Its cognate antigen is unknown.

From germline, CDR1 is SGHDN and CDR2 FVKESK. The J segment lost 3 bases and the V segment lost 0 bases, leaving 5 bases of the junction unmatched. This CDR3 contains 16 residues. The sequencing here drew on unsorted PBMCs, taken nearly 2.9 years after starting antiretroviral therapy. This TCR derives from a man between 25 and 39 years old with HIV. The genes are TRBV14 and TRBJ2-3, with 8 bases lining up with TRBD1. CDR3 in amino acids: CASSQDLRGRTDTQYF. CDR3 nucleotide sequence: TGTGCCAGCAGCCAAGACCTCAGGGGGCGGACAGATACGCAGTATTTT.